This T cell receptor (beta chain) was sequenced for a study of cytomegalovirus exposure and HLA in healthy donors. The CDR3 covers 15 residues. V lost 3 bases, J lost 9 bases, and 15 bases lay in between. CDR1 WSHSY and CDR2 SAAADI come from the germline V gene. This PCR relied on a set of 60 Vbeta primers and 13 Jbeta primers. TCRdb keeps only in-frame clones here, not all; method: immunoSEQ multiplex PCR. The repertoire consists of under 200,000 clones, with about 75% occurring once and the leading ten covering around 15%. Study conclusions and caveats: Later genetic work tied a missense DCLRE1C variant to beta-chain V and J trimming. Researchers reportedly found TCR beta sequences accurately predicted most subjects' HLA-A and HLA-B alleles.

On this clone itself: Its cognate antigen is unknown.

The sequence was obtained from a man in his fifties in good health and CMV-seropositive. The V gene is TRBV10-2, the J gene TRBJ1-6; a weak D match, TRBD1 (5 bases). The sequencing sample was made of PBMCs. The CDR3 protein is CASSDTGPESSPLHF. The CDR3 coding sequence is TGCGCCAGCAGTGATACAGGTCCAGAAAGTTCACCCCTCCACTTT.